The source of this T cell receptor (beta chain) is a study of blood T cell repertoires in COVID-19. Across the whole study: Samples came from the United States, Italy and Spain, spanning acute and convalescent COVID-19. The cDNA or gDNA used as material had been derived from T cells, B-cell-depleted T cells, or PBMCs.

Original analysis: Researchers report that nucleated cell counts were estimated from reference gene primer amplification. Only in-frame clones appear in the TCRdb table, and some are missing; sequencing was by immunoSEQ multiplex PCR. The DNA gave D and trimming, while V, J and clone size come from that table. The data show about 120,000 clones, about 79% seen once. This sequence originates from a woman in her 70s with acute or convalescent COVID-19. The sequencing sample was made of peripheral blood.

The CDR3 region is CASSSGQGTEAFF. The CDR3 coding sequence is TGTGCCAGCAGCTCAGGACAGGGCACTGAAGCTTTCTTT. This chain links TRBV5-5 with TRBJ1-1; TRBD1 agrees at 8 bases. The CDR3 loop spans 13 amino acids. The junction had 2 bases not matched to a gene; V was cut back by 3 bases and J by 4 bases. Germline CDR1 is SGHKS and CDR2 is YYEKEE (reference sequence).